This T cell receptor beta chain was identified during a study of blood T cells in healthy people across ages (dated by TCRdb to the mid-2010s). Broadly, across the study: Template switching captured roughly one uniquely barcoded TCR beta cDNA molecule per two T cells in model experiments. Using the same blood draw, the study looked at two additional independent replicas of 1 million unique cDNA reads for two donors, one aged 18 to 29 and the other aged 80 or older. Age-related changes in TCR beta repertoire diversity were measured in the study by deep sequencing normalized with unique cDNA molecular identifiers. Donors of different ages were randomly distributed across sequencing lanes to avoid experimental bias. Donors were grouped into four age groups: young (average 16 years), middle-aged (less than 40), aged (around 60) and long-lived (82). The research as a whole found: There was a strong correlation between observed TCR beta diversity and the percentage of naive T cells measured by flow cytometry. Bulk unsorted PBMC profiling prevented conclusive comparison of naive and antigen-experienced compartments. Donor CMV infection status was unknown, potentially confounding age-related changes in expanded clonotypes. Estimates of total diversity based on one million sequenced T cells were regarded as lower bounds and as underestimates. Compared with the aged group, more naive CD4+ T cells, fewer expanded clones and increased TCR diversity were shown by the long-lived group, suggesting age selection. As age increased, observed TCR beta diversity per million T cells dropped in a roughly linear way, and a significant reduction was already evident by age 40.

Only a few counts were recorded for this clonotype. The antigen this receptor binds is unknown. Base qualities are not provided; no much larger clone lies one nucleotide away. Library generation was performed with 5' RACE. A second about 7 to 12 cycle PCR used a sample-barcoded 5' primer and a J-beta primer mix. A template-switch 5' adaptor carrying 12 random nucleotides introduced a unique molecular identifier onto each TCR beta cDNA molecule. At least 2.5 million CDR3-containing paired-end reads were obtained from each sample. First-strand cDNA was synthesized from all RNA with the Mint cDNA synthesis kit, primed by a TRBC-specific oligonucleotide. Following uracil-DNA glycosylase treatment, all cDNA underwent a first 18-cycle PCR with the universal primers M1SS and BC2_uni_R. The original pipeline was this. For normalization, 1 million high-quality reads were randomly selected from each sample, with every read carrying a distinct molecular identifier. Instead of being binned into consensus sequences, reads with shared molecular identifiers were discarded. MiTCR, set to a Q25 quality threshold and the strictest error-elimination algorithm, was used for CDR3 identification, clonotype clustering and error correction. Lower-bound total TCR beta diversity was estimated with a nonparametric unseen species model using Euler transformation. The public reads were reprocessed in TCRdb via fastp at Q25 and MiXCR, keeping in-frame beta chains. Rows with a matching CDR3 protein are joined into one entry that keeps the most common DNA and genes. The V and J calls and clone size come from TCRdb's table, not from the authors' own analysis. This sample comprises around 1,900,000 distinct CDR3 sequences, roughly 43% of them detected only once. Together, the top ten hold 20% to 25% of the sample.

Donors were about 36 systemically healthy Caucasian individuals from Russia aged roughly 6 to 100 years. Approximately 11 milliliters of peripheral blood were drawn from each donor into EDTA-treated Vacutainer tubes. Ficoll-Paque density-gradient centrifugation was used to isolate PBMCs, with at least 6.5 million per sample. Trizol reagent was used to extract total RNA from PBMCs, with at least 5 micrograms per sample. For every donor, an aliquot of PBMCs went through flow cytometry to measure the percentages of naive CD45RAhigh/CD27high T cells. Trimming leaves V shorter by 5 bases and J shorter by 9 bases, with the junction holding 9 bases beyond the gene matches. The CDR3 runs 14 amino acids, cysteine and phenylalanine included. Here the CDR3 DNA is all that survives: 42 bases in frame from base 1. The CDR1 and CDR2 encoded by the germline V gene are MNHEY and SVGEGT.

Source material: blood. The receptor chain draws on TRBV6-2 or TRBV6-3 and TRBJ2-4, and TRBD1 matches 8 of the central bases. The source of this sequence is a human donor in good health. CDR3 reads: CASSPAGQGGIQYF. The DNA sequence is as follows: TGTGCCAGCAGTCCCGCCGGACAGGGAGGCATTCAGTACTTC.